This entry lists 18 T cell receptor beta chains sequenced from one sample in a study of T cell repertoires in cytomegalovirus infection. One entry per CDR3 protein, called by TCRdb with MiXCR from the reads. The data show about 280,000 distinct CDR3 sequences, roughly a fifth seen once. Antigens for these TCRs are unknown. The source was cultured PBMCs, collected from culture after CMV antigen stimulation. Source of these receptors: a human donor in good health (CMV status not recorded). Some clones in this sample may be carry-over from other donors' samples.

The chain is built from TRBV2 and TRBJ1-1; D is ambiguous. Trimming shortened V by 2 bases and J by 1 base, and 11 bases separated the two germline ends. The CDR3 totals 15 residues. CDR1 and CDR2 (germline): SNHLY, FYNNEI. In nucleotides, the CDR3 is TGTGCCAGCAGTGAACCCCCGGACGGGAACACTGAAGCTTTCTTT. Translation: CASSEPPDGNTEAFF.

The rearrangement joins TRBV7-9 to TRBJ2-1; 13 positions agree with TRBD2. V lost 3 bases to trimming and J lost 6 bases; unmatched junction nucleotides: 5. The CDR3 consists of 16 residues. From germline, CDR1 is SEHNR and CDR2 FQNEAQ (reference sequence). The CDR3 reads CASSFGLAGASNEQFF. The CDR3 nucleotides read TGTGCCAGCAGCTTCGGACTAGCGGGAGCGAGCAATGAGCAGTTCTTC.

This clonotype was seen repeatedly, ten times or more. The gene calls are TRBV12-5 and TRBJ1-1, with D hard to call. The CDR3 has 15 residues. CDR1 and CDR2 from the germline V gene are LGHNT and FRNRAP. Deletions cut 0 bases from V and 1 base from J, with 9 bases between. The CDR3 sequence: CASGLVLQPNTEAFF. For the CDR3, the DNA is TGTGCTAGTGGTTTGGTTCTACAGCCGAACACTGAAGCTTTCTTT.

This clonotype was detected ten times or more. This sequence joins TRBV12-3 or TRBV12-4 and TRBJ2-3; D uncertain. The CDR3 runs 17 residues. V gave up 3 bases and J gave up 0 bases, with 16 bases separating them. The CDR3 is CASSFSGSPRSTDTQYF. The CDR3 DNA reads TGTGCCAGCAGTTTTTCGGGCAGCCCTAGGAGCACAGATACGCAGTATTTT.

V gene TRBV7-2 combines with J gene TRBJ1-6; 7 nucleotides line up with TRBD1. The CDR3 contains 14 residues. V trimming: 6 bases; J trimming: 8 bases; junction bases outside the gene matches: 7. Germline V gives CDR1 SGHTA, CDR2 FQGNSA. CDR3 DNA sequence: TGTGCCAGCAGACCGACAGGGATCGATTCACCCCTCCACTTT. Translated, it gives CASRPTGIDSPLHF.

V gene TRBV19 combines with J gene TRBJ2-7; weak D call: TRBD1 (5 bases). Germline CDR1 is LNHDA and CDR2 is SQIVND (reference sequence). V lost 2 bases, J lost 4 bases, and 12 bases lay in between. The CDR3 length is 14 residues. As DNA, the CDR3 is TGTGCCAGTAGTATACAGGGCCCCGCTTACGAGCAGTACTTC. It yields the protein CASSIQGPAYEQYF.

The V gene is TRBV27, the J gene TRBJ2-3; a weak D match, TRBD2 (6 bases). This CDR3 is 15 amino acids long. Germline assignment: CDR1 MNHEY and CDR2 SMNVEV (reference sequence). Trimming took 1 base from V and 6 from J, leaving 14 bases between them. Here the CDR3 reads CASSLFGRSSDTQYF. The CDR3 DNA sequence: TGTGCCAGCAGTTTATTCGGGAGATCATCGGATACGCAGTATTTT.

The rearrangement links TRBV6-2 or TRBV6-3 to TRBJ2-1; D gene uncertain. The V gene lost 0 bases and the J gene lost 6 bases, with 15 bases spanning the gap. CDR3 size: 16 residues. Germline CDR1 MNHEY, CDR2 SVGEGT. This CDR3 is CASSYSPTSMGNEQFF. CDR3 sequence (DNA): TGTGCCAGCAGTTACTCCCCCACATCTATGGGCAATGAGCAGTTCTTC.

The V gene is TRBV4-1, the J gene TRBJ2-4; D is possibly TRBD1 (5 bases). V dropped 1 base and J dropped 5 bases, with 18 bases sitting between them. CDR1 and CDR2 (germline): MGHRA, YSYEKL. This CDR3 contains 17 residues. CDR3 nucleotides: TGCGCCAGCAGCCAAGGATCTGTAGATCTGGGGCAAAACATTCAGTACTTC. It codes for CASSQGSVDLGQNIQYF.

A few counts support this clonotype. The chain couples TRBV7-2 to TRBJ2-6; D gene unclear. The CDR3 length is 15 residues. The germline gives CDR1 SGHTA, CDR2 FQGNSA. V was shortened by 2 bases and J by 0 bases, with 5 bases between the two germline ends. The CDR3 loop is CASSLWNSGANVLTF. The CDR3 nucleotides read TGTGCCAGCAGCTTATGGAACTCTGGGGCCAACGTCCTGACTTTC.

This clonotype was counted between two and nine times. The chain uses TRBV9 and TRBJ2-1, with 7 nucleotides matching TRBD1. Germline V gene data show CDR1 as SGDLS and CDR2 as YYNGEE. The CDR3 covers 15 residues. Trimming removed 2 bases from V and 12 bases from J; junction bases left unmatched: 14. The CDR3 loop is CASSVETGLRGGQFF. As DNA, the CDR3 is TGTGCCAGCAGCGTTGAGACAGGGCTGCGCGGTGGGCAGTTCTTC. Looking up the rest from reference TRBV9 and TRBJ2-1 gives the full variable domain: DSGVTQTPKHLITATGQRVTLRCSPRSGDLSVYWYQQSLDQGLQFLIQYYNGEERAKGNILERFSAQQFPDLHSELNLSSLELGDSALYFCASSVETGLRGGQFFGPGTRLTVL.

The V gene is TRBV7-4, the J gene TRBJ2-5; possibly TRBD2 for D (5 bases). V lost 3 bases, J lost 7 bases, and 15 bases lay in between. There are 14 residues in the CDR3. Per germline, CDR1 SGHVT and CDR2 SQSDAQ. CDR3 sequence: CASSFPRERGTQYF. DNA for the CDR3: TGTGCCAGCAGCTTCCCCCGGGAACGCGGGACCCAGTACTTC.

There are a few counts of this clonotype. CDR3 sequence (DNA): TGCAGCGTTGAACTTTTAAACATTCAGTACTTC. Translated: CSVELLNIQYF. This rearrangement joins TRBV29-1 to TRBJ2-4; D uncertain. The CDR3 loop spans 11 amino acids. Germline V gives CDR1 SQVTM, CDR2 ANQGSEA. V lost 2 bases and J 6 bases, leaving 5 bases between the germline ends.

This clonotype has a handful of counts. CDR3 DNA sequence: TGTGCCAGCAGCTTTCTTAGCGGGAGCTCCGGGGAGCTGTTTTTT. Translation gives CASSFLSGSSGELFF. The rearrangement uses TRBV7-9 and TRBJ2-2; 9 bases fit TRBD2. Per the germline V gene, CDR1 is SEHNR and CDR2 is FQNEAQ (reference sequence). CDR3 length equals 15 residues. V was clipped by 3 bases and J by 6 bases; unmatched bases: 5.

This clonotype showed up many times. This chain connects TRBV27 to TRBJ2-1; D may be TRBD1 or TRBD2 (5 bases each). V was clipped by 4 bases and J by 7 bases, with 20 bases between them. The CDR3 is 16 amino acids. The germline CDR1 and CDR2 sequences are MNHEY and SMNVEV (reference sequence). The CDR3 nucleotides are TGTGCCAGCAGTTGGGCCGGGACCCAGGCAATGAATGAGCAGTTCTTC. Translation: CASSWAGTQAMNEQFF.

This clonotype came up many times. This sequence joins TRBV28 and TRBJ2-3; 10 bases map to TRBD2. Trimming removed 2 bases from V and 2 bases from J; junction bases left unmatched: 7. The V gene's germline CDR1 is MDHEN and CDR2 SYDVKM. This CDR3 is 17 amino acids long. CDR3 amino acids: CASSLMASGSNTDTQYF. Here the CDR3 DNA reads TGTGCCAGCAGTTTAATGGCTAGCGGGAGTAACACAGATACGCAGTATTTT.

Only a few counts were recorded for this clonotype. The chain carries TRBV12-3 or TRBV12-4 and TRBJ1-2, with D uncertain. The CDR3 is made up of 13 amino acids. Trimming removed 6 bases at V and 8 bases at J, with 16 bases between. In DNA, the CDR3 is TGTGCCAGCAGCTCCCGGGCCTCCGCGGGCTACACCTTC. The encoded protein is CASSSRASAGYTF.

V and J are TRBV7-9 and TRBJ2-3; 7 bases map to TRBD2. There are 13 residues in the CDR3. The junction had 7 bases not matched to a gene; V was cut back by 7 bases and J by 6 bases. The germline CDR1 and CDR2 sequences are SEHNR and FQNEAQ (reference sequence). The CDR3 region is CASIREVFDTQYF. CDR3 DNA: TGTGCCAGCATCCGGGAGGTTTTTGATACGCAGTATTTT.